These 3 T cell receptor beta chains share one sample of origin, sequenced in a study of blood T cells in healthy people across ages. Using a J-beta primer mix together with a sample-barcoded 5' primer, a second PCR was run for about 7 to 12 cycles. TCRdb called the 5' RACE reads again in MiXCR, with one record for every CDR3 protein. The data show about 620,000 distinct CDR3 sequences, over 20% seen once. The sequencing sample was made of blood. These receptors were taken from a man between 65 and 85 years old in good health.

This clonotype has a count of ten or more. The chain couples TRBV5-1 to TRBJ1-6, with D tentatively TRBD1 (6 bases). There are 14 residues in the CDR3. Trimming took off 4 bases at V and 10 bases at J, with 15 bases between the two ends. Per the germline V gene, CDR1 is SGHRS and CDR2 is YFSETQ. The CDR3 DNA is TGCGCCAGCAGCGAAGGCAGGGGCGGATCACCCCTCCACTTT. Encoded protein: CASSEGRGGSPLHF.

This rearrangement joins TRBV20-1 to TRBJ1-1; D might be TRBD1 (6 bases). The CDR3 sequence is 14 residues long. Trimming cost V 3 bases and J 4 bases, with 15 bases left between them. The germline V gene encodes CDR1 DFQATT and CDR2 SNEGSKA (reference sequence). The CDR3 coding sequence is TGCAGTGCTAGGATAAGGTTAGGGGGCACTGAAGCTTTCTTT. This translates into CSARIRLGGTEAFF.

This clonotype was observed a few times. V gene TRBV6-1 combines with J gene TRBJ2-2; 9 nucleotides align to TRBD1. With 6 bases clipped from V and 6 bases from J, the junction kept 11 bases outside the gene matches. Germline values: CDR1 MNHNS, CDR2 SASEGT. The CDR3 spans 16 residues. The CDR3 DNA follows: TGTGCCAGCAGCCCTAACAGGGGGCGCGAGCCCGGGGAGCTGTTTTTT. The encoded protein is CASSPNRGREPGELFF.